The present T cell receptor beta chain was sequenced within a study of blood T cells in healthy people across ages. V was trimmed by 4 bases and J by 3 bases, leaving 12 bases between them. The CDR3 runs 14 residues. The germline V gene encodes CDR1 LGHNA and CDR2 YSLEER. With a J-beta primer mix and a sample-barcoded 5' primer, a second PCR ran 7 to 11 cycles. MiXCR, run by TCRdb on the 5' RACE reads, gives a single entry per CDR3 protein. The repertoire holds 550,000 to 700,000 distinct CDR3 sequences, about 25% seen once, with less than 20% in the top ten. The sequence derives from a woman aged 70-85 years in good health. Specimen: blood. The chain carries TRBV4-3 and TRBJ1-1; D remains unclear. The CDR3 nucleotides read TGCGCCAGCAGCCTACTTATAAGGGACACTGAAGCTTTCTTT. Translated, it gives CASSLLIRDTEAFF.